This entry concerns a single TCR beta chain. Its matching antigen is unknown. Germline values: CDR1 SGHVS, CDR2 FQNEAQ. The V end lost 6 bases, the J end lost 1 base, and 25 bases lay between the germline ends. The CDR3 contains 19 residues. This sample was taken from a study of T-cell memory formation after mild COVID-19. 5'RACE with constant-segment primers yielded barcoded, UMI-tagged TCR alpha and TCR beta cDNA libraries. MiXCR was run by TCRdb on the 5' RACE reads, yielding one entry per CDR3 protein. The sample lists about 620,000 distinct CDR3 sequences, roughly 18% seen once, with about 11% in the top ten. Broader study findings: Day 15 to 85 contracting clones showed balanced CD4/CD8; later expanders leaned CD4+. The CD4+ clones that contracted clustered mainly within CM and EM, and the CD8+ clones concentrated in EMRA.

The chain links TRBV7-8 to TRBJ2-1; D possibly corresponds to TRBD2 (6 bases). This sequence originates from an adult woman who had mild COVID-19 (a few samples of this study predate the infection). Cell type and time point are not known. Sequenced sample: PBMCs or a T cell subset sorted from them (not recorded which). The CDR3 nucleotides read TGTGCCAGCAGAAAAGGCCGAGGGCTCCCCCGGGAGTCCTACAATGAGCAGTTCTTC. It translates to CASRKGRGLPRESYNEQFF.